This T cell receptor beta chain was documented in a study of cytomegalovirus exposure and HLA in healthy donors. Points on this clone: What it binds is unknown.

Notes on the study in general: Confirmation was obtained in vitro that a few CMV-associated chains are specific for CMV antigens. A reported reduction in N-insertions relative to the roughly 710-donor mean was seen in an Asian-associated ancestry cluster in a later analysis.

This CDR3 spans 13 amino acids. Losses at the gene ends were 10 bases for V and 3 bases for J; bases not matched to a gene: 7. Per the germline V gene, CDR1 is MGHDK and CDR2 is SYGVNS. 60 Vbeta and 13 Jbeta primers were used in PCR. Measured with immunoSEQ multiplex PCR; TCRdb has only the in-frame clones, and not every one. The sample has about 130,000 clones; around 78% are singletons. The sequence was collected from a woman between 40 and 50 years old in good health and CMV-seronegative. The sample comprised PBMCs. The chain employs TRBV25-1 and TRBJ2-7; 9 bases agree with TRBD1. CDR3 in amino acids: CATSGTGSYEQYF. The CDR3 DNA follows: TGTGCCACCAGCGGGACAGGGAGCTACGAGCAGTACTTC.